These 26 T cell receptor beta chains were sequenced from one sample in a study of T cell clusters in autoimmune cytopenias. One tube held mixed TRB-A and TRB-B primer pools for touch-down PCR. TCRdb re-called the multiplex PCR reads and gives one entry per CDR3 protein, without DNA. The repertoire table contains almost 7,000 distinct CDR3 sequences. TRB was amplified from roughly 0.25 ug of peripheral blood genomic DNA per sample. These data are also associated with another study on T cell repertoires in aging, cancer and after chemotherapy.

Sequencing input: peripheral blood. These receptors were obtained from a human donor in good health.

The chain recombines TRBV12-3 or TRBV12-4 with TRBJ2-1; no DNA is available, so the TRBD2 call from TCRdb remains unchecked. This CDR3 contains 14 residues. The CDR3 sequence: CASSLGLAGREQFF.

The V and J genes are TRBV5-4 and TRBJ2-5; TCRdb names TRBD1, which stays unverified in the absence of DNA. The CDR3 consists of 14 residues. Looked up from germline, CDR1 is SGHNT and CDR2 is YYREEE (reference sequence). The CDR3 loop reads CASSLRDRQETQYF.

The chain combines TRBV18 with TRBJ1-6; TCRdb proposes TRBD1, but this gene call is untestable without DNA. This CDR3 region has 13 residues. CDR1 is KGHSH, CDR2 LQKENI, per germline. The CDR3 here is CASFQGLGSPLHF.

This chain uses TRBV12-3 or TRBV12-4 with TRBJ1-3; TCRdb's D gene call, TRBD1, goes unchecked for lack of DNA. The CDR3 consists of 15 residues. The CDR3 sequence: CASRPTGAAENTIYF.

The genes are TRBV5-4 and TRBJ2-3; TCRdb lists TRBD1, though no DNA is available to test this call. The CDR3 covers 15 residues. The germline V gene encodes CDR1 SGHNT and CDR2 YYREEE (reference sequence). CDR3 loop: CASSLGTGGRDTQYF.

CDR3 sequence reads: CASSILAGGITDTQYF. The chain uses TRBV7-2 and TRBJ2-3; there is no DNA to check the TCRdb D call of TRBD2. This CDR3 is built from 16 residues. Germline assignment: CDR1 SGHTA and CDR2 FQGNSA.

This clonotype registers medium-sized by frequency. This chain uses TRBV6-5 with TRBJ2-7; the D call of TRBD2 rests on TCRdb alone, since no DNA is present to check it. The CDR3 contains 15 residues. Germline CDR1 reads MNHEY; CDR2 reads SVGAGI. CDR3 amino acids: CASLSLAGGSYEQYF.

The chain carries TRBV6-6 and TRBJ2-7. CDR1 is MNHNY and CDR2 is SVGAGI in the germline V gene (reference sequence). This CDR3 spans 13 amino acids. CDR3 loop: CASSPGVSYEQYF.

V is TRBV7-2 and J is TRBJ1-4; TCRdb outputs TRBD1, but without DNA this stays unchecked. Germline assignment: CDR1 SGHTA and CDR2 FQGNSA. This CDR3 region has 13 residues. This CDR3 is CASSRQTNEKLFF. Looking up the rest from reference TRBV7-2 and TRBJ1-4 gives the full variable domain: GAGVSQSPSNKVTEKGKDVELRCDPISGHTALYWYRQSLGQGLEFLIYFQGNSAPDKSGLPSDRFSAERTGGSVSTLTIQRTQQEDSAVYLCASSRQTNEKLFFGSGTQLSVL.

V is TRBV6-5 and J is TRBJ2-1; there is no DNA to check the TCRdb D call of TRBD1. Germline-derived CDR1 and CDR2 are MNHEY and SVGAGI. The CDR3 extends over 16 amino acids. CDR3 amino acids: CASSQTGTGGKNEQFF.

Its frequency marks this clonotype as medium-sized. The V call is TRBV29-1, the J call TRBJ2-1. The CDR3 is 14 residues long. Germline V gives CDR1 SQVTM, CDR2 ANQGSEA. CDR3 sequence reads: CSVERRGSYNEQFF.

The V call is TRBV7-2, the J call TRBJ2-3; TCRdb's assignment of TRBD1 cannot be checked, as there is no DNA. The CDR3 spans 15 residues. Germline V gene lookup returns CDR1 SGHTA and CDR2 FQGNSA. CDR3 sequence reads: CASSPRGGSTDTQYF. Supplemented by reference TRBV7-2 and TRBJ2-3, the full variable domain reads GAGVSQSPSNKVTEKGKDVELRCDPISGHTALYWYRQSLGQGLEFLIYFQGNSAPDKSGLPSDRFSAERTGGSVSTLTIQRTQQEDSAVYLCASSPRGGSTDTQYFGPGTRLTVL.

This clonotype registers medium-sized (0.01 to 0.1%) by frequency. The V gene is TRBV5-3, the J gene TRBJ2-2; absent DNA, TCRdb's TRBD2 call cannot be checked. TRBV5-3 is labeled an ORF, and its function is uncertain. The CDR3 is 15 residues long. The CDR3 reads CARSLLQGGTGELFF.

This sequence joins TRBV27 and TRBJ1-2. Germline V CDR1 and CDR2: MNHEY, SMNVEV (reference sequence). The CDR3 runs 13 residues. The CDR3 protein is CASSFSRGGGYTF.

V is TRBV5-5 and J is TRBJ2-3; without DNA, the TCRdb call of TRBD2 cannot be checked. The germline V gene has CDR1 SGHKS and CDR2 YYEKEE (reference sequence). CDR3 size: 16 residues. The CDR3 loop is CASSVLAGGRTDTQYF.

Its frequency marks this clonotype as medium-sized. V is TRBV19 and J is TRBJ1-2; the TCRdb call, TRBD1, lacks DNA for checking. The CDR3 is 14 residues long. Germline CDR1 reads LNHDA; CDR2 reads SQIVND (reference sequence). The CDR3 sequence is CASSSGQGHYGYTF. Combining the CDR3 with reference TRBV19 and TRBJ1-2 gives the whole variable domain DGGITQSPKYLFRKEGQNVTLSCEQNLNHDAMYWYRQDPGQGLRLIYYSQIVNDFQKGDIAEGYSVSREKKESFPLTVTSAQKNPTAFYLCASSSGQGHYGYTFGSGTRLTVV.

This clonotype is identified as medium-sized from frequency. The chain recombines TRBV18 with TRBJ2-7; absent DNA, TCRdb's TRBD2 call cannot be checked. Germline V gene lookup returns CDR1 KGHSH and CDR2 LQKENI. The CDR3 runs to 14 residues. The chain's CDR3 is CASSTTSGSYEQYF.

The chain combines TRBV12-3 or TRBV12-4 with TRBJ2-4; TCRdb proposes TRBD2, but this gene call is untestable without DNA. The CDR3 spans 11 residues. The CDR3 here is CASSSLNIQYF.

According to its frequency, this clonotype is medium-sized (0.01 to 0.1%). This sequence joins TRBV6-6 and TRBJ1-2; TCRdb reports TRBD1, a call that lacks DNA to check it against. This CDR3 is built from 13 residues. Germline CDR1 MNHNY, CDR2 SVGAGI (reference sequence). CDR3 amino acids: CASSGGSNYGYTF.

The chain carries TRBV27 and TRBJ1-5. Germline V gene lookup returns CDR1 MNHEY and CDR2 SMNVEV (reference sequence). The CDR3 is made up of 11 amino acids. CDR3 sequence: CASSLSGPQHF.

This clonotype is identified as medium-sized from frequency. The V call is TRBV29-1, the J call TRBJ1-1. The CDR3 covers 13 residues. CDR1 is SQVTM and CDR2 is ANQGSEA in the germline V gene. The CDR3 spells CSVERRADTEAFF.

The rearrangement links TRBV20-1 to TRBJ2-3; the D gene TCRdb calls, TRBD2, cannot be checked with no DNA. The CDR3 covers 14 residues. Germline CDR1 reads DFQATT; CDR2 reads SNEGSKA (reference sequence). CDR3 sequence reads: CSARQLAGADTQYF.

By frequency, this clonotype registers medium-sized. The V call is TRBV6-5, the J call TRBJ2-5. The CDR3 is made up of 15 amino acids. Per the germline V gene, CDR1 is MNHEY and CDR2 is SVGAGI. The CDR3 loop is CASSYSRARLETQYF.

This clonotype is identified as medium-sized from frequency. The genes are TRBV19 and TRBJ2-4; TCRdb designates TRBD1, a call that cannot be tested without DNA. This CDR3 spans 15 amino acids. Germline V gene sequence: CDR1 LNHDA, CDR2 SQIVND (reference sequence). The CDR3 here is CASSVTGTGGNIQYF.

This chain uses TRBV12-3 or TRBV12-4 with TRBJ1-2; no DNA is available, so the TRBD1 call from TCRdb remains unchecked. This CDR3 spans 14 amino acids. CDR3 region: CASTDGGGNYGYTF.

This clonotype is labeled medium-sized (0.01 to 0.1%) based on frequency. The chain links TRBV13 to TRBJ1-6; TCRdb proposes TRBD1, but this gene call is untestable without DNA. From germline, CDR1 is PRHDT and CDR2 FYEKMQ (reference sequence). The CDR3 is made up of 16 amino acids. The CDR3 spells CASSHRRGTYNSPLHF.